The sequence of this TCR beta chain was determined in a study of shared clonotypes between healthy human individuals. General observations from the study: Against clonotypes common to all four donors, non-shared ones had lower generation probabilities.

A CD45RA+ naive subset and a CD45RA-negative memory subset were split from CD4+ cells. Notes on this clone: Its antigen remains unknown.

Germline CDR1 reads SEHNR; CDR2 reads FQNEAQ (reference sequence). The V gene end was trimmed by 5 bases and the J gene end by 3 bases; junction bases not matched to a gene: 13. This CDR3 comprises 17 residues. At the deep level, the assay was run. Data came from immunoSEQ multiplex PCR; TCRdb stores just in-frame clones and leaves some out. The sample has roughly 1,500,000 clones, around 98% seen once. Sequencing used naive CD4+ T cells sorted from blood. As to subset: CD45RA+ positively selected. The source of this sequence is a man aged 25 to 45 in good health. The rearrangement joins TRBV7-9 to TRBJ1-3; 7 bases agree with TRBD1. The CDR3 protein is CASSPRPVDRRGNTIYF. The CDR3 nucleotides read TGTGCCAGCAGCCCCCGCCCCGTGGACAGGCGTGGAAACACCATATATTTT.